This TCR beta chain was identified in a study of T-cell reconstitution after alpha-beta-depleted transplantation in children. TCRbeta library construction was performed incorporating unique molecular identifiers. TCRdb re-called the PCR reads with MiXCR, one entry per CDR3 protein. The repertoire has around 360,000 distinct CDR3 sequences, approximately 10% of them found once; the top ten carry 2% to 3%. Germline-derived CDR1 and CDR2 are SGHRS and YFSETQ. The CDR3 has 15 residues. The germline V and J ends were trimmed by 1 base and 0 bases, with 7 bases remaining between them. The chain joins TRBV5-1 to TRBJ1-4, with no clear D. The sample here was PBMCs from the stem cell graft donor, taken from the stem cell graft. This sequence was found in a human donor who donated a stem cell graft to a child with acute lymphoblastic leukemia. The CDR3 DNA reads as TGCGCCAGCAGCTTGTCTGAGGCAACTAATGAAAAACTGTTTTTT. Translation gives CASSLSEATNEKLFF.